This T cell receptor (beta chain) stems from a study of shared clonotypes between healthy human individuals. Study-wide points: A limitation of the genetic and exposure-history diversity represented arose from few donors. The four-donor shared clonotypes exceeded non-shared clonotypes in generation probability, with non-shared ones scoring lower. Shared across several donors were around 5% of the naive CD4 clonotypes. Only blood samples were collected, and tissue repertoires likely differ.

TCRdb keeps only in-frame clones here, not all; method: immunoSEQ multiplex PCR. The data contain approximately 2.4 million clones, around 95% of them singletons. A note on this clone: No antigen is known for it.

The CDR3 totals 15 residues. The germline V gene has CDR1 MGHRA and CDR2 YSYEKL. V gave up 4 bases and J gave up 1 base, with 12 bases separating them. Input material: naive CD4+ T cells sorted from blood. Subset of the sample: CD45RA+ positively selected. The clonotype was recovered from a young man in good health. The chain links TRBV4-1 to TRBJ2-3; maybe TRBD2 (5 bases). In nucleotides, the CDR3 is TGCGCCAGCAGCCTTAACAGCGGAGGCACAGATACGCAGTATTTT. Protein product: CASSLNSGGTDTQYF.